The next 14 T cell receptor beta chains were all read from a single sample in a study of cytomegalovirus exposure and HLA in healthy donors (dated by TCRdb to about 2017). The method was the immunoSEQ multiplex PCR assay. A mixture of 60 forward primers for TCR Vbeta segments and 13 reverse primers for TCR Jbeta segments was used in the multiplex PCR. The table was pulled from immuneACCESS by TCRdb, which kept in-frame rearrangements only. Such tables lose some clones; where checked, under half of the loss comes from unresolved V genes, and the rest has no known cause. Counted in this sample were around 170,000 clones; around four fifths of them appeared once. Of the sample, roughly 2% falls within the top ten clones. Sequencing was carried out using PBMCs. The receptors were gathered from a woman in her twenties or thirties in good health and CMV-seronegative.

This rearrangement joins TRBV2 to TRBJ2-7; the match to TRBD1 covers 9 bases. The CDR3 is 19 residues long. V shed 4 bases and J 2 bases; nucleotides not matched to a gene: 18. Germline loops: CDR1 SNHLY, CDR2 FYNNEI. Here the CDR3 DNA reads TGTGCCAGCAGTGTACGGCCGTGGGACAGGGACCCCCTTACCTACGAGCAGTACTTC. This gives the protein CASSVRPWDRDPLTYEQYF. The full variable domain, rest sourced from reference TRBV2 and TRBJ2-7, is EPEVTQTPSHQVTQMGQEVILRCVPISNHLYFYWYRQILGQKVEFLVSFYNNEISEKSEIFDDQFSVERPDGSNFTLKIRSTKLEDSAMYFCASSVRPWDRDPLTYEQYFGPGTRLTVT.

The chain carries TRBV9 and TRBJ2-7; 7 bases are a match to TRBD1. The V gene end was trimmed by 3 bases and the J gene end by 2 bases; junction bases not matched to a gene: 5. The CDR3 spans 14 residues. Germline CDR1 is SGDLS and CDR2 is YYNGEE. This CDR3 reads CASSATGAAYEQYF. CDR3 DNA: TGTGCCAGCAGCGCCACAGGGGCAGCCTACGAGCAGTACTTC.

The chain has TRBV5-5 and TRBJ2-3; no firm D call. This CDR3 comprises 15 residues. CDR1 is SGHKS, CDR2 YYEKEE, per germline (reference sequence). V dropped 1 base and J dropped 2 bases, with 11 bases sitting between them. CDR3 sequence reads: CASSLLEQNTDTQYF. CDR3 bases: TGTGCCAGCAGCTTGTTGGAACAGAACACAGATACGCAGTATTTT.

The chain has TRBV5-8 and TRBJ1-2; D may be TRBD1 (6 bases). Trimming took 0 bases from V and 7 from J, leaving 16 bases between them. The length of the CDR3 is 15 residues. Per the germline V gene, CDR1 is SGHTS and CDR2 is YDEGEE. CDR3 region: CASSLAVRGATGYTF. Written as DNA, the CDR3 is TGTGCCAGCAGCTTGGCCGTGCGGGGGGCGACTGGCTACACCTTC.

The table lists this clone with a few counts. The rearrangement joins TRBV29-1 to TRBJ1-1, with D maybe TRBD1 (5 bases). V lost 3 bases, J lost 1 base, and 9 bases lay in between. CDR1 is SQVTM and CDR2 is ANQGSEA in the germline V gene. The CDR3 contains 13 residues. In DNA, the CDR3 is TGCAGCGTTGACAGGGTCTGGAACACTGAAGCTTTCTTT. This translates into CSVDRVWNTEAFF. The variable domain in full, completed from reference TRBV29-1 and TRBJ1-1, reads SAVISQKPSRDICQRGTSLTIQCQVDSQVTMMFWYRQQPGQSLTLIATANQGSEATYESGFVIDKFPISRPNLTFSTLTVSNMSPEDSSIYLCSVDRVWNTEAFFGQGTRLTVV.

The J gene is TRBJ1-1, the V gene TRBV6-5; D is possibly TRBD1 (5 bases). V lost 4 bases, J lost 6 bases, and 15 bases lay in between. Germline values: CDR1 MNHEY, CDR2 SVGAGI. The CDR3 contains 14 residues. The CDR3 reads CASSLLDKSSEAFF. CDR3 nucleotides: TGTGCCAGCAGTTTGCTGGACAAATCTTCTGAAGCTTTCTTT.

Worth noting for this clone: This specimen includes other DNA sequences encoding the same CDR3. The genes are TRBV5-1 and TRBJ1-1; TRBD1 might be the D (5 bases). The CDR3 is made up of 13 amino acids. Germline CDR1 SGHRS, CDR2 YFSETQ. Trimming took 0 bases from V and 8 from J, leaving 11 bases between them. The CDR3 loop is CASSLGGVTEAFF. The CDR3 coding sequence is TGCGCCAGCAGCTTGGGGGGGGTCACCGAAGCTTTCTTT.

V and J are TRBV7-2 and TRBJ1-4; no clear D gene. CDR3 size: 14 residues. V lost 3 bases to trimming and J lost 7 bases, with 12 bases between them. CDR1 SGHTA and CDR2 FQGNSA come from the germline V gene. CDR3 nucleotides: TGTGCCAGCAGCTTCCCCCCGAGGGCTGAAAAACTGTTTTTT. This gives the protein CASSFPPRAEKLFF.

The chain joins TRBV4-1 to TRBJ1-5, with no clear D. Trimming took 1 base from V and 6 from J, leaving 10 bases between them. CDR3 length equals 14 residues. The germline gives CDR1 MGHRA, CDR2 YSYEKL. CDR3 amino acids: CASSQGTGSQPQHF. CDR3 DNA sequence: TGCGCCAGCAGCCAAGGAACGGGGAGTCAGCCCCAGCATTTT.

The V and J genes are TRBV2 and TRBJ2-5; tentative D call: TRBD1 (8 bases). Germline CDR1 is SNHLY and CDR2 is FYNNEI. Deletions cut 5 bases from V and 5 bases from J, with 24 bases between. The CDR3 extends over 17 amino acids. The CDR3 nucleotides read TGTGCCAGCAGTAAAAGGACAGGGAGGGTGGAAGGGGAGACCCAGTACTTC. Protein sequence: CASSKRTGRVEGETQYF.

This clone was picked up one time. The rearrangement uses TRBV11-3 and TRBJ2-5, with D possibly TRBD1 on 5 matching bases. The CDR3 is 12 residues long. Trimming stripped 8 bases from V and 4 bases from J, with 11 bases between. From germline, CDR1 is SGHNT and CDR2 YENEEA. The CDR3 bases are TGTGCCAGCGCACAGGTTGGAGAGACCCAGTACTTC. This gives the protein CASAQVGETQYF. The full variable domain, its missing parts supplied by reference TRBV11-3 and TRBJ2-5, is EAGVVQSPRYKIIEKKQPVAFWCNPISGHNTLYWYLQNLGQGPELLIRYENEEAVDDSQLPKDRFSAERLKGVDSTLKIQPAELGDSAVYLCASAQVGETQYFGPGTRLLVL.

This clone was counted a few times. This rearrangement joins TRBV30 to TRBJ1-5; perhaps TRBD1 as D (6 bases). V was clipped by 2 bases and J by 0 bases, with 11 bases between them. The CDR3 has 15 residues. The germline gives CDR1 GTSNPN, CDR2 SVGIG (reference sequence). CDR3 region: CAWSNRGGSNQPQHF. CDR3 nucleotides: TGTGCCTGGAGTAACCGAGGGGGTAGCAATCAGCCCCAGCATTTT.

The chain couples TRBV7-3 to TRBJ2-1; D is undetermined. The V end lost 5 bases, the J end lost 5 bases, and 10 bases lay between the germline ends. Germline assignment: CDR1 SGHTA and CDR2 FQGTGA. CDR3 length: 13 residues. Here the CDR3 reads CASSNGANNEQFF. The DNA for the CDR3 is TGTGCCAGCAGCAACGGAGCAAACAATGAGCAGTTCTTC.

The chain combines TRBV9 with TRBJ1-1; 7 positions agree with TRBD1. The CDR3 consists of 15 residues. Germline CDR1 and CDR2: SGDLS and YYNGEE. Unmatched junction bases numbered 10, after V lost 3 bases and J lost 5 bases. The CDR3 coding sequence is TGTGCCAGCAGCGCCCTGACAGGGACTGGGACTGAAGCTTTCTTT. It encodes CASSALTGTGTEAFF.